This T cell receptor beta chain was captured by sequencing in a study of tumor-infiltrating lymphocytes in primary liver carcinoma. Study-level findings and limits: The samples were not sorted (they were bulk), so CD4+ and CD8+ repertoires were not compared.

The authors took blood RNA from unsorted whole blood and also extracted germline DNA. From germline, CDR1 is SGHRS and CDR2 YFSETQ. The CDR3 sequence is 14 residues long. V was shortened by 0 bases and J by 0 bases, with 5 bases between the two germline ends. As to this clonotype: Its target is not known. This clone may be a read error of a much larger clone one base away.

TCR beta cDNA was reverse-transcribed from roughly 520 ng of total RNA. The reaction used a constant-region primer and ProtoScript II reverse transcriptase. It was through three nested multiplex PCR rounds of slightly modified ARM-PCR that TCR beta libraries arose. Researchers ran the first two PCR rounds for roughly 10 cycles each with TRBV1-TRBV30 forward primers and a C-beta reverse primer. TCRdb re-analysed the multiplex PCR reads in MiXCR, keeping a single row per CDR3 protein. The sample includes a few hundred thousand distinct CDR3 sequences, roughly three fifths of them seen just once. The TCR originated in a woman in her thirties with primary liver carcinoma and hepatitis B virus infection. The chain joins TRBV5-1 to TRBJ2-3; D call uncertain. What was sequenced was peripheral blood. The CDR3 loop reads CASSLDNSTDTQYF. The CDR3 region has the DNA TGCGCCAGCAGCTTGGACAACAGCACAGATACGCAGTATTTT.